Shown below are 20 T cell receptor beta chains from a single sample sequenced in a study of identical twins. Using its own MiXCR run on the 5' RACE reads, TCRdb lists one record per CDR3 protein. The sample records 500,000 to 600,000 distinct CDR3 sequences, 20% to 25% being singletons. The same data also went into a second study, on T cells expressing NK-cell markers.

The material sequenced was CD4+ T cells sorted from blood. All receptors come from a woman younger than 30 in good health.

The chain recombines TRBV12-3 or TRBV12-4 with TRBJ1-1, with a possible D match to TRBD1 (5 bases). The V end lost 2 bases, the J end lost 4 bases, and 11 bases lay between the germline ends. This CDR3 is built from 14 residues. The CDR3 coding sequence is TGTGCCAGCAGTTTACAGGGAGTCTCCACTGAAGCTTTCTTT. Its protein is CASSLQGVSTEAFF.

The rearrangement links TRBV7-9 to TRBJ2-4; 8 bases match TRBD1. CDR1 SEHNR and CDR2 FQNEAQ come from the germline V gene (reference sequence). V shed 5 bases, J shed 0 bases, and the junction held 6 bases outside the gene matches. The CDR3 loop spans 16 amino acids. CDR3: CASSPGGPLAKNIQYF. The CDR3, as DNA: TGTGCCAGCAGCCCAGGGGGCCCTCTAGCCAAAAACATTCAGTACTTC. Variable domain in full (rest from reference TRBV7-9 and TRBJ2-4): DTGVSQNPRHKITKRGQNVTFRCDPISEHNRLYWYRQTLGQGPEFLTYFQNEAQLEKSRLLSDRFSAERPKGSFSTLEIQRTEQGDSAMYLCASSPGGPLAKNIQYFGAGTRLSVL.

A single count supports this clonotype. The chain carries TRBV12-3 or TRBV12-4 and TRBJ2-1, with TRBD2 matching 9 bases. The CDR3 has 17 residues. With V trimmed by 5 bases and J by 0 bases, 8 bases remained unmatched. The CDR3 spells CASSGGEAGGSYNEQFF. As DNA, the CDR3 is TGTGCCAGCAGTGGGGGTGAAGCGGGAGGCTCCTACAATGAGCAGTTCTTC.

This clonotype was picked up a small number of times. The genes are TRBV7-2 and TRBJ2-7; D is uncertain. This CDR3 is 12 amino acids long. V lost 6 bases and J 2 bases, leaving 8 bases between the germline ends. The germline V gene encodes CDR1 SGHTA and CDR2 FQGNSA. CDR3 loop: CASRLSPYEQYF. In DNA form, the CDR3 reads TGTGCCAGCAGACTTAGTCCCTACGAGCAGTACTTC.

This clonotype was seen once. CDR3: CASRLGLANTGELFF. CDR3 in DNA: TGTGCCAGCAGACTCGGACTAGCGAACACCGGGGAGCTGTTTTTT. The rearrangement uses TRBV6-2 or TRBV6-3 and TRBJ2-2; TRBD2 matches 7 bases. Trimming removed 6 bases from V and 0 bases from J; junction bases left unmatched: 4. This CDR3 has 15 amino acids. Germline CDR1 reads MNHEY; CDR2 reads SVGEGT.

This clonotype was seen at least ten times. CDR3: CSVEGDRGSYNEQFF. The CDR3 DNA sequence: TGCAGCGTTGAAGGGGACAGAGGCTCCTACAATGAGCAGTTCTTC. This chain connects TRBV29-1 to TRBJ2-1, with 7 nucleotides matching TRBD1. V lost 1 base to trimming and J lost 0 bases; unmatched junction nucleotides: 3. The CDR3 runs 15 residues. The V gene's germline CDR1 is SQVTM and CDR2 ANQGSEA.

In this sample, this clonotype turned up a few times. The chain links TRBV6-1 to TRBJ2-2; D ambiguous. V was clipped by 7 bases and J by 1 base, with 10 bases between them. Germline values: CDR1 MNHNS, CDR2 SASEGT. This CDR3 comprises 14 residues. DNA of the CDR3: TGTGCCAGCAAGCCGGTGGGGAACACCGGGGAGCTGTTTTTT. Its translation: CASKPVGNTGELFF.

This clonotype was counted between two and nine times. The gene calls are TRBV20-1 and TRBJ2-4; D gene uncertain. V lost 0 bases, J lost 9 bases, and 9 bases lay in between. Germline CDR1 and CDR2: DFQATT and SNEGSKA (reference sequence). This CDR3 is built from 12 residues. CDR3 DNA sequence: TGCAGTGCTAGAGATAGAAAGGTCATTCAGTACTTC. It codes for CSARDRKVIQYF.

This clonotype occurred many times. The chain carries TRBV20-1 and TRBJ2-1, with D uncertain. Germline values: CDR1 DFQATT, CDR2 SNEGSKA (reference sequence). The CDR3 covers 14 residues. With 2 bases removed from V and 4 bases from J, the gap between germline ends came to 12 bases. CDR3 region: CSARRPGGYNEQFF. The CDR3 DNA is TGCAGTGCTAGACGACCGGGCGGTTACAATGAGCAGTTCTTC.

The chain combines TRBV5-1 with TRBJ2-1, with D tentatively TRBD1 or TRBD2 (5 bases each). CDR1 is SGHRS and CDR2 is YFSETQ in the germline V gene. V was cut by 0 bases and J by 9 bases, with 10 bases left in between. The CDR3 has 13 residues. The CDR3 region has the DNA TGCGCCAGCAGCTTGGGGGGGAACGGTGAGCAGTTCTTC. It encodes CASSLGGNGEQFF. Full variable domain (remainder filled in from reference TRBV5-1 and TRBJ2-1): KAGVTQTPRYLIKTRGQQVTLSCSPISGHRSVSWYQQTPGQGLQFLFEYFSETQRNKGNFPGRFSGRQFSNSRSEMNVSTLELGDSALYLCASSLGGNGEQFFGPGTRLTVL.

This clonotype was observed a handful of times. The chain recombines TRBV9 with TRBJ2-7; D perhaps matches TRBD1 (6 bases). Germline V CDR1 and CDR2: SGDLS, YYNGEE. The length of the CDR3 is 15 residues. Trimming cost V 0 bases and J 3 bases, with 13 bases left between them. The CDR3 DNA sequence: TGTGCCAGCAGCGTAGCGCGTGGGGGCTACTACGAGCAGTACTTC. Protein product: CASSVARGGYYEQYF.

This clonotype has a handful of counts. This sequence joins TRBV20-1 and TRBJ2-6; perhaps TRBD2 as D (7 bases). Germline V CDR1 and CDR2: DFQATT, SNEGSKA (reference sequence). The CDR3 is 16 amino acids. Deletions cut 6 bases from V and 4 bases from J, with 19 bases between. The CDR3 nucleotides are TGCAGTGCAGGGGGGAGGGTAGGGTCCGGGGCCAACGTCCTGACTTTC. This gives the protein CSAGGRVGSGANVLTF.

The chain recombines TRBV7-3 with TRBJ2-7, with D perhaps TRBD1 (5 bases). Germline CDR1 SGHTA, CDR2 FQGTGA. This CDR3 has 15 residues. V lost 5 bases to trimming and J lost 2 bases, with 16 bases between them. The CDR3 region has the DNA TGTGCCAGCAGCCGAACAGGATACGCACCCTACGAGCAGTACTTC. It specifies CASSRTGYAPYEQYF.

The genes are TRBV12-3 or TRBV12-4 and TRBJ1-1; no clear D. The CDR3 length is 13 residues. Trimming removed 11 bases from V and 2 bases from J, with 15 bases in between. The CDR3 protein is CACTDLENTEAFF. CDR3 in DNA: TGTGCCTGCACGGACCTGGAAAACACTGAAGCTTTCTTT.

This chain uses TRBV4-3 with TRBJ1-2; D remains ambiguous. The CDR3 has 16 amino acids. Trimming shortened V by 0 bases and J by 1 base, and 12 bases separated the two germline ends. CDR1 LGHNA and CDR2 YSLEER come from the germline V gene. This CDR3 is CASSQEFFGFNYGYTF. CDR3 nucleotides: TGCGCCAGCAGCCAAGAGTTTTTTGGCTTTAACTATGGCTACACCTTC.

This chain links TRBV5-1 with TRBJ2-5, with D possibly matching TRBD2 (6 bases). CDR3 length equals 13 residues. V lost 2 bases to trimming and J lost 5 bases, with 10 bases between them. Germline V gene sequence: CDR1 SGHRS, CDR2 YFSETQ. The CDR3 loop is CASSFLGGETQYF. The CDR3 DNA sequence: TGCGCCAGCAGCTTCCTGGGGGGTGAGACCCAGTACTTC.

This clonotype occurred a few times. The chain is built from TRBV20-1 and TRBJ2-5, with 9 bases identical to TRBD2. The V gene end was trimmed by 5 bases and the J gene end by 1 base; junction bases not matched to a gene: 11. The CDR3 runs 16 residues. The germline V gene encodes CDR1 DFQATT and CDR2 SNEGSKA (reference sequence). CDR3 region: CSALRSVAGAQETQYF. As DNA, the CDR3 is TGCAGTGCTTTGAGGTCTGTAGCGGGGGCCCAAGAGACCCAGTACTTC.

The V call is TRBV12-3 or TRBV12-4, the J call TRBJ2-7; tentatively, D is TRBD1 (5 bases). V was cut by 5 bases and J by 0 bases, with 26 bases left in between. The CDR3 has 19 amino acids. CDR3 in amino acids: CASSPRRGARGIYSYEQYF. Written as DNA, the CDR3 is TGTGCCAGCAGTCCCAGAAGGGGTGCCCGAGGCATTTACTCCTACGAGCAGTACTTC.

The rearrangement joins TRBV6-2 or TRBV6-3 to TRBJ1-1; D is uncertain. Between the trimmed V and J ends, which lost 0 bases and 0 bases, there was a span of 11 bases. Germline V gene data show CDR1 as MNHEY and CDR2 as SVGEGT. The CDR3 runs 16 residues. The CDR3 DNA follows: TGTGCCAGCAGTTACTCGCTGAAACTTTTGAACACTGAAGCTTTCTTT. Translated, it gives CASSYSLKLLNTEAFF.

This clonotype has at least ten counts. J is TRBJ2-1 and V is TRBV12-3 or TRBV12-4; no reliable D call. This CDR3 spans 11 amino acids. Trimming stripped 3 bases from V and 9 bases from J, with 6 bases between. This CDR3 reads CASSFHREQFF. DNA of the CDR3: TGTGCCAGCAGTTTTCACCGTGAGCAGTTCTTC.